This passage covers 32 T cell receptor beta chains from one sample sequenced in a study of CD4+ T cells in melanoma (dated by TCRdb to between 2022 and 2023). The library relied on the immunoSEQ multiplex PCR assay. The table comes from immuneACCESS by way of TCRdb, which keeps in-frame sequences with V and J called. Part of the clones is missing from these tables; in studies checked, under half for an unresolved V gene and the rest for unknown reasons. The sample contains 9,500 to 13,000 clones, approximately 67% of them found a single time. The top ten clonotypes cover approximately 10% of the sample. The sequenced sample was cells from a culture (not recorded whether cultured in vitro). These receptors all stem from a human donor with melanoma.

This chain uses TRBV19 with TRBJ2-3, with D perhaps TRBD1 or TRBD2 (5 bases each). Per germline, CDR1 LNHDA and CDR2 SQIVND (reference sequence). The CDR3 has 17 residues. With 3 bases removed from V and 5 bases from J, the gap between germline ends came to 21 bases. The CDR3 sequence is CASSMFPTGTPGDTQYF. CDR3 bases: TGTGCCAGTAGTATGTTTCCCACCGGGACGCCTGGAGATACGCAGTATTTT.

The chain carries TRBV6-5 and TRBJ2-1; D gene ambiguous. Between the trimmed V and J ends, which lost 6 bases and 6 bases, there was a span of 15 bases. Germline V gene sequence: CDR1 MNHEY, CDR2 SVGAGI. The CDR3 has 14 residues. The CDR3 region is CASSPPGVLNEQFF. DNA of the CDR3: TGTGCCAGCAGCCCCCCAGGAGTTCTCAATGAGCAGTTCTTC.

The V call is TRBV6-5, the J call TRBJ1-1; perhaps TRBD1 as D (5 bases). The germline V gene has CDR1 MNHEY and CDR2 SVGAGI. The V gene lost 5 bases and the J gene lost 5 bases, with 15 bases spanning the gap. The CDR3 runs 14 residues. The CDR3 sequence: CASSATGRATEAFF. CDR3 sequence (DNA): TGTGCCAGCAGTGCAACAGGTAGAGCGACTGAAGCTTTCTTT.

The chain has TRBV7-2 and TRBJ1-6, with D unresolved. The V gene's germline CDR1 is SGHTA and CDR2 FQGNSA. The CDR3 totals 13 residues. The V gene lost 6 bases and the J gene lost 10 bases, with 13 bases spanning the gap. The CDR3 sequence: CASSWTDRSPLHF. The CDR3 nucleotides are TGTGCCAGCAGTTGGACTGATCGGTCACCCCTCCACTTT.

This sequence joins TRBV6-1 and TRBJ1-6; maybe TRBD1 (5 bases). Trimming took 8 bases from V and 6 from J, leaving 11 bases between them. CDR3 length: 13 amino acids. CDR1 is MNHNS, CDR2 SASEGT, per germline. The CDR3 protein is CASARETNSPLHF. Here the CDR3 DNA reads TGTGCCAGCGCCAGGGAAACTAATTCACCCCTCCACTTT.

The V and J genes are TRBV4-1 and TRBJ1-1; no clear D. Germline CDR1 reads MGHRA; CDR2 reads YSYEKL. The CDR3 spans 14 residues. Trimming took 3 bases from V and 0 from J, leaving 8 bases between them. The CDR3 coding sequence is TGCGCCAGCAGCCATAGGGTAATGAACACTGAAGCTTTCTTT. Its protein is CASSHRVMNTEAFF.

This clone has more than one count but fewer than ten. J is TRBJ1-1 and V is TRBV7-9; D not certain. CDR3 length: 14 amino acids. Germline loops: CDR1 SEHNR, CDR2 FQNEAQ (reference sequence). The V gene lost 2 bases and the J gene lost 3 bases, with 10 bases spanning the gap. This CDR3 is CASSLSTGDTEAFF. The CDR3 coding sequence is TGTGCCAGCAGCTTATCTACGGGTGACACTGAAGCTTTCTTT.

V and J are TRBV5-1 and TRBJ2-5; 9 bases align to TRBD2. The CDR3 consists of 15 residues. The V and J ends lost 4 bases and 5 bases, in that order; junction bases with no gene match: 9. Germline CDR1 reads SGHRS; CDR2 reads YFSETQ. The CDR3: CASSLTGLALETQYF. For the CDR3, the DNA is TGCGCCAGCAGCCTGACGGGACTAGCTTTGGAGACCCAGTACTTC.

The chain is built from TRBV5-1 and TRBJ2-3; D is possibly TRBD1 (5 bases). The CDR3 has 16 residues. V lost 7 bases to trimming and J lost 2 bases, with 20 bases between them. CDR1 SGHRS and CDR2 YFSETQ come from the germline V gene. CDR3: CASRINPREITDTQYF. CDR3 DNA: TGCGCCAGCCGCATTAACCCCAGGGAAATCACAGATACGCAGTATTTT.

The chain carries TRBV7-2 and TRBJ2-7, with D unresolved. This CDR3 spans 16 amino acids. Germline lookup yields CDR1 SGHTA and CDR2 FQGNSA. V lost 8 bases and J lost 0, with 20 bases in between. The CDR3 nucleotides are TGTGCCAGCCGTTTGACCTGGGCGGCAAGCTCCTACGAGCAGTACTTC. Amino acids: CASRLTWAASSYEQYF.

The chain couples TRBV2 to TRBJ2-3; a weak D match, TRBD1 (6 bases). The CDR3 runs 15 residues. Germline CDR1 SNHLY, CDR2 FYNNEI. Trimming took 1 base from V and 3 from J, leaving 11 bases between them. In nucleotides, the CDR3 is TGTGCCAGCAGTGAAGTACAGGGAATGACAGATACGCAGTATTTT. It codes for CASSEVQGMTDTQYF.

The chain joins TRBV19 to TRBJ2-3; no clear D. Germline CDR1 LNHDA, CDR2 SQIVND (reference sequence). V lost 7 bases and J 14 bases, leaving 22 bases between the germline ends. The CDR3 runs to 13 residues. CDR3 nucleotides: TGTGCCAGTACCATGAATCCGGGCGATCAGCGGTATTTT. Translation gives CASTMNPGDQRYF.

The chain uses TRBV27 and TRBJ2-3, with D perhaps TRBD1 (6 bases). This CDR3 is built from 14 residues. Germline V gives CDR1 MNHEY, CDR2 SMNVEV (reference sequence). Trimming left V 5 bases short and J 2 bases short, with 11 bases between. CDR3 region: CASSARTATDTQYF. CDR3 DNA: TGTGCCAGCAGTGCCCGGACAGCCACAGATACGCAGTATTTT.

The chain uses TRBV5-4 and TRBJ2-1; D is perhaps TRBD1 (6 bases). The CDR3 totals 17 residues. Trimming took off 0 bases at V and 2 bases at J, with 15 bases between the two ends. Germline V gene lookup returns CDR1 SGHNT and CDR2 YYREEE (reference sequence). CDR3 DNA sequence: TGTGCCAGCAGCTTGGGGGGGCGGGCGGCTCCCTACAATGAGCAGTTCTTC. Translated: CASSLGGRAAPYNEQFF.

The V call is TRBV5-4, the J call TRBJ2-3; 7 bases are a match to TRBD1. In germline, CDR1 is SGHNT, CDR2 YYREEE (reference sequence). V was pared by 2 bases and J by 6 bases, with 3 bases of the junction left unmatched. The CDR3 is 13 amino acids. The chain's CDR3 is CASSFQGVDTQYF. CDR3 DNA: TGTGCCAGCAGCTTCCAGGGGGTGGATACGCAGTATTTT.

The chain joins TRBV23-1 to TRBJ1-3; D call uncertain. TRBV23-1 is an ORF, and what it does is uncertain. The ends were cut back, 5 bases at V and 0 bases at J, with 17 bases in the middle. The CDR3 is 17 residues long. The CDR3, as DNA: TGCGCCAGCAGTACTAAAACAAAGGGAGGCTCTGGAAACACCATATATTTT. Residues: CASSTKTKGGSGNTIYF.

This clone turned up a few times. J is TRBJ1-1 and V is TRBV5-1; the D is unclear. The CDR3 covers 14 residues. CDR1 and CDR2 from the germline V gene are SGHRS and YFSETQ. The V gene lost 1 base and the J gene lost 0 bases, with 7 bases spanning the gap. The CDR3 DNA reads TGCGCCAGCAGCTTGACCCCAGTGAACACTGAAGCTTTCTTT. It encodes CASSLTPVNTEAFF.

This rearrangement joins TRBV27 to TRBJ1-2, with D unresolved. The V and J ends lost 6 bases and 4 bases respectively, with 12 bases between them. CDR1 and CDR2 (germline): MNHEY, SMNVEV (reference sequence). The CDR3 runs to 13 residues. The CDR3 sequence is CASRRLPFYGYTF. The CDR3 nucleotides are TGTGCCAGCAGGAGGCTACCCTTCTATGGCTACACCTTC.

This chain links TRBV5-4 with TRBJ2-1, with D possibly called TRBD1 or TRBD2 (6 bases each). Trimming removed 1 base from V and 7 bases from J, with 15 bases in between. Germline V lookup: CDR1 SGHNT, CDR2 YYREEE (reference sequence). This CDR3 has 15 residues. The CDR3 DNA is TGTGCCAGCAGCTTGCCTCCCGGGGGCCTTAATGAGCAGTTCTTC. Encoded protein: CASSLPPGGLNEQFF.

This clone came up a few times. The chain employs TRBV5-6 and TRBJ2-7, with D possibly being TRBD2 (6 bases). The CDR3 contains 14 residues. Per the germline V gene, CDR1 is SGHDT and CDR2 is YYEEEE. The germline V and J ends were trimmed by 4 bases and 4 bases, with 15 bases remaining between them. CDR3 sequence (DNA): TGTGCCAGCAGCGCGGGACCGCTCGGGTACGAGCAGTACTTC. It translates to CASSAGPLGYEQYF.

The chain recombines TRBV7-2 with TRBJ1-2; maybe TRBD1 (5 bases). The germline V gene encodes CDR1 SGHTA and CDR2 FQGNSA. The V end lost 1 base, the J end lost 1 base, and 10 bases lay between the germline ends. This CDR3 is 15 amino acids long. CDR3 residues: CASSLGRGSNYGYTF. Written as DNA, the CDR3 is TGTGCCAGCAGCTTAGGACGGGGGAGTAACTATGGCTACACCTTC.

This clone has just one count. The chain recombines TRBV11-2 with TRBJ2-3; the D gene is possibly TRBD1 (5 bases). The CDR3 runs to 17 residues. V lost 4 bases to trimming and J lost 2 bases, with 19 bases between them. The V gene's germline CDR1 is SGHAT and CDR2 FQNNGV. CDR3 coding DNA: TGTGCCAGCAGCTCAAGGCCTGGTAGGGGATTCACAGATACGCAGTATTTT. Its translation is CASSSRPGRGFTDTQYF.

This clone was seen only a few times. The chain employs TRBV7-9 and TRBJ1-1, with 9 bases that match TRBD1. This CDR3 spans 14 amino acids. V lost 5 bases, J lost 4 bases, and 5 bases stayed unmatched. Germline CDR1 and CDR2: SEHNR and FQNEAQ (reference sequence). The CDR3 nucleotides are TGTGCCAGCAGCCCCGGGACAGGGATCACTGAAGCTTTCTTT. This sequence encodes CASSPGTGITEAFF.

This clone showed up just once. The gene calls are TRBV5-1 and TRBJ1-2, with TRBD1 identical over 8 bases. The V and J ends lost 2 bases and 4 bases, in that order; junction bases with no gene match: 7. This CDR3 is built from 15 residues. Germline V gene data show CDR1 as SGHRS and CDR2 as YFSETQ. The CDR3 DNA reads TGCGCCAGCAGCTTACTCGGACAGGGTAGCTATGGCTACACCTTC. Translation gives CASSLLGQGSYGYTF.

This chain links TRBV30 with TRBJ1-1; D is possibly TRBD1 (5 bases). The CDR3 has 12 residues. From germline, CDR1 is GTSNPN and CDR2 SVGIG (reference sequence). Trimming took off 7 bases at V and 1 base at J, with 10 bases between the two ends. This chain's CDR3 is CALGLWNTEAFF. The CDR3 region has the DNA TGTGCCTTGGGGCTCTGGAACACTGAAGCTTTCTTT.

V and J are TRBV27 and TRBJ1-2; tentatively, D is TRBD1 (5 bases). Trimming removed 6 bases from V and 7 bases from J, with 24 bases in between. The CDR3 runs to 16 residues. CDR1 is MNHEY and CDR2 is SMNVEV in the germline V gene (reference sequence). CDR3 in DNA: TGTGCCAGCAGCCTACTCAACAGGTCACCCTTCGGTGGCTACACCTTC. Encoded protein: CASSLLNRSPFGGYTF.

The count of this clone is one. This sequence joins TRBV2 and TRBJ1-6; D gene ambiguous. The V gene lost 6 bases and the J gene lost 14 bases, with 20 bases spanning the gap. From germline, CDR1 is SNHLY and CDR2 FYNNEI. CDR3 length: 14 amino acids. CDR3 DNA sequence: TGTGCCAGCAGGGCAGATTTGCAGGTAACGGCCCTCCACTTT. Translating gives CASRADLQVTALHF.

This clone was counted a single time. The rearrangement links TRBV19 to TRBJ2-3; possibly TRBD1 or TRBD2 for D (5 bases each). The V gene lost 6 bases and the J gene lost 4 bases, with 14 bases spanning the gap. Germline V gene lookup returns CDR1 LNHDA and CDR2 SQIVND (reference sequence). The CDR3 is 14 residues long. Written as DNA, the CDR3 is TGTGCCAGTAGGGATCTGAGGGGCGCAGATACGCAGTATTTT. Protein sequence: CASRDLRGADTQYF.

In its sample, this clone was seen once. The V gene is TRBV5-8, the J gene TRBJ2-5; 11 nucleotides line up with TRBD1. The V gene's germline CDR1 is SGHTS and CDR2 YDEGEE. J lost 7 bases, V lost 2 bases, and 7 bases had no gene match. The CDR3 sequence is 15 residues long. This CDR3 reads CASSFLGQGEGTQYF. Written as DNA, the CDR3 is TGTGCCAGCAGCTTCCTGGGACAGGGGGAGGGGACCCAGTACTTC.

This clone has just a few counts. The V gene is TRBV4-1, the J gene TRBJ2-2; a weak D match, TRBD2 (6 bases). Trimming stripped 1 base from V and 10 bases from J, with 19 bases between. The CDR3 has 16 residues. The V gene's germline CDR1 is MGHRA and CDR2 YSYEKL. The CDR3 here is CASSQVFPREVVELFF. For the CDR3, the DNA is TGCGCCAGCAGCCAAGTATTTCCCAGGGAGGTCGTGGAGCTGTTTTTT.

This chain uses TRBV5-5 with TRBJ2-7; perhaps TRBD2 as D (6 bases). Trimming stripped 2 bases from V and 6 bases from J, with 9 bases between. CDR1 is SGHKS, CDR2 YYEKEE, per germline (reference sequence). The CDR3 covers 12 residues. CDR3 residues: CASSFLGGEQYF. CDR3 DNA: TGTGCCAGCAGCTTTTTGGGGGGCGAGCAGTACTTC.

This clone was detected only a few times. The gene calls are TRBV30 and TRBJ2-2, with D possibly called TRBD1 or TRBD2 (5 bases each). V lost 1 base to trimming and J lost 2 bases, with 26 bases between them. The germline V gene has CDR1 GTSNPN and CDR2 SVGIG (reference sequence). The length of the CDR3 is 20 residues. CDR3 nucleotides: TGTGCCTGGAGTGGCCTGGTCCGCGAGATGCCCGGGGCCAACACCGGGGAGCTGTTTTTT. As protein: CAWSGLVREMPGANTGELFF.